Described below is a single TCR beta chain sequence and its context. Germline CDR1 reads LGHNA; CDR2 reads YSLEER. Trimming pared 3 bases from V and 4 bases from J, leaving 13 bases between. The CDR3 has 16 residues. The sample comes from a study of blood T cell repertoires in COVID-19. Study in general: Some COVID-19 samples were acute and others convalescent; all came from the United States, Italy and Spain. Sources were T cells, B-cell-depleted T cells, or PBMCs; the material itself was cDNA or gDNA.

The authors' processing: From reference gene primer amplification, estimates of nucleated cell counts were derived. The assay was immunoSEQ multiplex PCR, and TCRdb's table has in-frame clones only and misses some. V and J calls and clone size are copied from that table; D and trimming were computed from the DNA. The table records tens of thousands of clones, 79% of them present only once. This clonotype was sampled from a woman older than 75 with active or convalescent COVID-19. The chain uses TRBV4-3 and TRBJ2-6; D is perhaps TRBD2 (7 bases). Sequenced: peripheral blood. Here the CDR3 reads CASSQGGGFGANVLTF. The CDR3 bases are TGCGCCAGCAGCCAGGGAGGGGGGTTCGGGGCCAACGTCCTGACTTTC.